This TCR beta chain is drawn from a study of T-cell memory formation after mild COVID-19 (dated by TCRdb to the early 2020s). About the investigation overall: TCR sequence clusters from the two donors were found to be largely donor specific. In a couple of donors, T-cell clones that expanded and contracted after mild COVID-19 were tracked by sequencing TCRalpha and TCRbeta repertoires over time. The cohort was made up of two young adult volunteers, one female and one male, who were previously healthy. Results and caveats for the whole study, not just this receptor: Only a couple of mild cases were covered in the study, and larger cohorts including severe cases with pre-infection samples were considered necessary. Contracting CD4+ clones appeared mostly in the CM and EM memory subsets, whereas CD8+ clones were enriched in EMRA. Clones contracting from day 15 to 85 had balanced CD4/CD8 phenotypes, while a second wave expanding from day 15 to 37 was biased towards CD4+. Whether the second-wave clones peaking on day 37 were SARS-CoV-2 specific was not confirmed. Some responding clones were detected in pre-infection memory, which suggested that pre-existing cross-reactive memory T cells had joined the SARS-CoV-2 response.

Notes on this clonotype: This clone's antigen is unknown. No quality values exist for individual bases; no much larger clone is one base distant.

Sequenced on an Illumina NovaSeq 6000. TCRalpha and TCRbeta cDNA libraries were built by 5'RACE with constant-segment primers, adding sample barcodes and unique molecular identifiers. Trizol reagent was used to extract RNA from every sample. Amplification of the libraries took two PCR steps, and the second step added a second sample barcode plus Illumina TruSeq adapters. The libraries were sequenced on an Illumina NovaSeq using 2 x 150 bp paired-end reads. On the study's bioinformatics: With migec v1.2.7, reads were demultiplexed and then collapsed into UMI-guided consensus sequences. Using mixcr v2.1.11, UMI consensuses were aligned to TRA and TRB V and J templates and then assembled into clonotypes. A clonotype was counted as expanded or contracted only when both edgeR and NoisET called the clonotype significant, with the noise models trained on biological replicates. For edgeR calls, a false discovery rate-adjusted p below 0.01 and a log2 fold-change threshold of 1 were applied. PCA with hierarchical clustering of max-normalized trajectories of the 1000 most abundant clonotypes was used as exploratory dynamics analysis. Separately sequenced CD4+ and CD8+ repertoires were used to assign a CD4 or CD8 phenotype to each responding clone. TCRdb redid the processing of the public reads, applying fastp at Q25 and MiXCR, and retained in-frame beta chains. One record per CDR3 amino acid sequence lists the most common genes and DNA. These V and J calls derive from TCRdb rather than the authors' analysis. This sample gives around 300,000 distinct CDR3 sequences in total; 14% of them show up just once. The top ten clonotypes cover 21% of the sample.

Ficoll-Paque density gradient centrifugation was the method used to isolate PBMCs. This TCR was sampled from a man aged 18 to 30 who had mild COVID-19 (a few samples of this study predate the infection). The sample titles of this study are shuffled in the database, so cell type and time point are left out; the donor was told from shared clones. Sequenced material: PBMCs or a T cell subset sorted from them (not recorded which).

The DNA sequence is as follows: TGTGCCAGCAGCCAAGATTATAGAAAGACCCAGTACTTC. Its protein reads: CASSQDYRKTQYF. Recombination connected TRBV3-1 to TRBJ2-5, with no confidently assigned D gene. Trimming at the junction amounts to 0 bases on V and 6 bases on J, and the germline ends lie 8 bases apart. The germline V gene encodes CDR1 LGHDT and CDR2 YNNKEL (reference sequence). Counted from cysteine to phenylalanine, this CDR3 has 13 amino acids. Just the 39-base CDR3 DNA is kept, in frame starting at base 1.